This entry lists 2 T cell receptor beta chains sequenced from one sample in a study of glioma-infiltrating T cells after dendritic cell vaccination. The protocol was immunoSEQ multiplex PCR, while the TCRdb copy is restricted to in-frame clones and leaves out a portion. The repertoire consists of 85,000 to 95,000 clones, with about nine tenths occurring once and the leading ten covering 15% to 19%. Sample: blood, taken before dendritic cell vaccination. All receptors derive from a human donor with glioblastoma.

The chain carries TRBV7-2 and TRBJ1-2, with D perhaps TRBD1 (5 bases). V was trimmed by 2 bases and J by 6 bases, leaving 10 bases between them. CDR1 and CDR2 (germline): SGHTA, FQGNSA. The CDR3 is 13 amino acids. Written as DNA, the CDR3 is TGTGCCAGCAGCTTAATAGGGGCGGATGGCTACACCTTC. This sequence encodes CASSLIGADGYTF.

This chain uses TRBV5-1 with TRBJ1-6; 7 positions agree with TRBD1. From germline, CDR1 is SGHRS and CDR2 YFSETQ. The CDR3 runs 15 residues. Losses at the gene ends were 0 bases for V and 6 bases for J; bases not matched to a gene: 3. CDR3 nucleotides: TGCGCCAGCAGCTTGGCGGGACAGATTAATTCACCCCTCCACTTT. This encodes CASSLAGQINSPLHF. Full variable domain (missing parts from reference TRBV5-1 and TRBJ1-6): KAGVTQTPRYLIKTRGQQVTLSCSPISGHRSVSWYQQTPGQGLQFLFEYFSETQRNKGNFPGRFSGRQFSNSRSEMNVSTLELGDSALYLCASSLAGQINSPLHFGNGTRLTVT.